Following are 27 T cell receptor beta chains from one sample sequenced in a study of T-cell memory formation after mild COVID-19. Each CDR3 protein gets one entry after TCRdb re-called the 5' RACE reads with MiXCR. The sample lists about 170,000 distinct CDR3 sequences, 10% to 15% seen once, with approximately 3.6% in the top ten. Source material: PBMCs or a T cell subset sorted from them (not recorded which). Every receptor here comes from a man aged 18 to 30 who had mild COVID-19 (a few samples of this study predate the infection). Cell type and time point are not known.

V and J are TRBV7-9 and TRBJ2-1; D ambiguous. This CDR3 has 16 amino acids. CDR1 and CDR2 (germline): SEHNR, FQNEAQ (reference sequence). Deletions cut 0 bases from V and 8 bases from J, with 17 bases between. CDR3 residues: CASSLARIPSVDEQFF. CDR3 DNA sequence: TGTGCCAGCAGCTTAGCCCGGATCCCGTCTGTCGATGAGCAGTTCTTC.

This clonotype came up a few times. This chain connects TRBV9 to TRBJ2-5, with a tentative D call TRBD2 (5 bases). With 8 bases removed from V and 5 bases from J, the gap between germline ends came to 10 bases. Germline loops: CDR1 SGDLS, CDR2 YYNGEE. There are 11 residues in the CDR3. CDR3 DNA sequence: TGTGCCAGTCGGGGTGCGGAGACCCAGTACTTC. Translating it yields CASRGAETQYF.

This CDR3 is CASIRMGRDTQYF. In nucleotides, the CDR3 is TGTGCCAGTATAAGGATGGGGAGAGATACGCAGTATTTT. This chain joins TRBV7-2 and TRBJ2-3; possibly TRBD2 for D (5 bases). The CDR3 contains 13 residues. Germline V gene sequence: CDR1 SGHTA, CDR2 FQGNSA. The V gene lost 9 bases and the J gene lost 5 bases, with 15 bases spanning the gap.

This clonotype showed up just a few times. The J gene is TRBJ2-3, the V gene TRBV29-1, with 7 bases identical to TRBD1. Germline V gives CDR1 SQVTM, CDR2 ANQGSEA. The V segment lost 6 bases and the J segment 0 bases; nucleotides outside the gene matches: 6. CDR3 length: 14 residues. The CDR3 DNA follows: TGCAGCGTCGGACAGGTTGTAAGCACAGATACGCAGTATTTT. Translating it yields CSVGQVVSTDTQYF.

This clonotype was counted between two and nine times. The rearrangement links TRBV6-2 or TRBV6-3 to TRBJ1-5, with D possibly matching TRBD1 (6 bases). Germline V lookup: CDR1 MNHEY, CDR2 SVGEGT. The CDR3 has 16 residues. V was shortened by 0 bases and J by 5 bases, with 14 bases between the two germline ends. CDR3 residues: CASSYSSGEGDQPQHF. The CDR3 nucleotides read TGTGCCAGCAGTTACTCGAGCGGAGAGGGGGATCAGCCCCAGCATTTT.

This clonotype has a handful of counts. This chain uses TRBV7-2 with TRBJ2-4; D is possibly TRBD2 (6 bases). From germline, CDR1 is SGHTA and CDR2 FQGNSA. Trimming stripped 5 bases from V and 3 bases from J, with 17 bases between. The CDR3 runs 16 residues. The CDR3 DNA sequence: TGTGCCAGCAGCGTACTTCGCTTGGGAGGCAAAAACATTCAGTACTTC. It codes for CASSVLRLGGKNIQYF.

The rearrangement uses TRBV18 and TRBJ2-7, with D hard to call. The ends were cut back, 2 bases at V and 4 bases at J, with 9 bases in the middle. Germline-derived CDR1 and CDR2 are KGHSH and LQKENI. The CDR3 spans 13 residues. This CDR3 reads CASSPTEVYEQYF. In DNA form, the CDR3 reads TGTGCCAGCTCACCAACAGAAGTTTACGAGCAGTACTTC.

Many counts were recorded for this clonotype. This rearrangement joins TRBV28 to TRBJ2-7; D might be TRBD1 or TRBD2, each matching 7 bases. This CDR3 contains 16 residues. Trimming shortened V by 6 bases and J by 0 bases, and 18 bases separated the two germline ends. Germline-derived CDR1 and CDR2 are MDHEN and SYDVKM. The CDR3 loop reads CASRPSGTAISYEQYV. In DNA form, the CDR3 reads TGTGCCAGCAGACCCAGCGGGACAGCGATCTCCTACGAGCAGTACGTC.

In its sample, this clonotype was seen a few times. V and J are TRBV10-3 and TRBJ2-3; 11 bases map to TRBD2. CDR1 ENHRY and CDR2 SYGVKD come from the germline V gene. V gave up 10 bases and J gave up 1 base; unmatched junction bases: 10. This CDR3 is 16 amino acids long. CDR3 DNA sequence: TGTGCCACCGGGACTAGCGGCAATCACGGCACAGATACGCAGTATTTT. Amino acids: CATGTSGNHGTDTQYF.

This clonotype was detected only a few times. V is TRBV19 and J is TRBJ2-2, with D uncertain. The CDR3 totals 13 residues. Per germline, CDR1 LNHDA and CDR2 SQIVND (reference sequence). The V and J ends lost 3 bases and 3 bases respectively, with 5 bases between them. CDR3 sequence: CASSIWDTGELFF. The DNA of the CDR3 is TGTGCCAGTAGTATTTGGGACACCGGGGAGCTGTTTTTT. The complete variable domain, with remaining parts taken from reference TRBV19 and TRBJ2-2, reads DGGITQSPKYLFRKEGQNVTLSCEQNLNHDAMYWYRQDPGQGLRLIYYSQIVNDFQKGDIAEGYSVSREKKESFPLTVTSAQKNPTAFYLCASSIWDTGELFFGEGSRLTVL.

This clonotype was counted at least ten times. The V and J genes are TRBV7-9 and TRBJ2-1; no clear D. This CDR3 is 11 amino acids long. The V gene lost 5 bases and the J gene lost 4 bases, with 3 bases spanning the gap. The germline CDR1 and CDR2 sequences are SEHNR and FQNEAQ (reference sequence). CDR3 in DNA: TGTGCCAGCAGCGGTTACAATGAGCAGTTCTTC. It codes for CASSGYNEQFF.

This clonotype was recorded at least ten times. The chain is built from TRBV7-2 and TRBJ1-3, with 10 bases identical to TRBD1. The CDR3 covers 15 residues. With 5 bases clipped from V and 4 bases from J, the junction kept 5 bases outside the gene matches. Germline loops: CDR1 SGHTA, CDR2 FQGNSA. CDR3 loop: CASSQGQGLGNTIYF. The CDR3 bases are TGTGCCAGCAGCCAGGGACAGGGGCTCGGAAACACCATATATTTT.

This sequence joins TRBV18 and TRBJ1-1; 8 nucleotides line up with TRBD1. The CDR3 is made up of 16 amino acids. Germline CDR1 is KGHSH and CDR2 is LQKENI. With V trimmed by 5 bases and J by 0 bases, 8 bases remained unmatched. In nucleotides, the CDR3 is TGTGCCAGCTCAAAACAGGGGGGAAAGCTGAACACTGAAGCTTTCTTT. Protein sequence: CASSKQGGKLNTEAFF.

In its sample, this clonotype was seen a few times. The rearrangement joins TRBV3-1 to TRBJ2-5, with 8 bases matching TRBD2. This CDR3 is 14 amino acids long. With 3 bases clipped from V and 5 bases from J, the junction kept 5 bases outside the gene matches. Germline values: CDR1 LGHDT, CDR2 YNNKEL (reference sequence). The CDR3 reads CASSHRGGRETQYF. In nucleotides, the CDR3 is TGTGCCAGCAGCCACCGGGGGGGCCGCGAGACCCAGTACTTC.

This clonotype was detected only a few times. The chain's CDR3 is CASSLPRKIDTQYF. The CDR3 DNA is TGTGCCAGCAGCTTGCCCCGAAAAATAGATACGCAGTATTTT. The chain is built from TRBV5-5 and TRBJ2-3; no firm D call. Germline V gene data show CDR1 as SGHKS and CDR2 as YYEKEE (reference sequence). This CDR3 is 14 amino acids long. V was pared by 1 base and J by 5 bases, with 11 bases between.

V is TRBV12-3 or TRBV12-4 and J is TRBJ1-2; TRBD1 matches at 7 bases. This CDR3 is 15 amino acids long. J was trimmed by 6 bases and V by 8 bases; bases with no gene match: 15. The CDR3, as DNA: TGTGCCAGCGGCCTAACCATAAGGGACAGAGATGGCTACACCTTC. Translated, it gives CASGLTIRDRDGYTF.

This clonotype has more than one count but fewer than ten. The genes are TRBV7-2 and TRBJ1-4, with D perhaps TRBD1 (6 bases). The V end was cut by 5 bases, the J end by 4 bases, with 11 bases between. Germline V gene lookup returns CDR1 SGHTA and CDR2 FQGNSA. CDR3 length: 14 amino acids. The CDR3 DNA reads TGTGCCAGCAGCCCGGACAGATTTAATGAAAAACTGTTTTTT. Amino acids: CASSPDRFNEKLFF.

This clonotype was seen a few times. The chain has TRBV7-9 and TRBJ2-1; D gene unclear. Germline V lookup: CDR1 SEHNR, CDR2 FQNEAQ (reference sequence). Trimming cost V 0 bases and J 5 bases, with 5 bases left between them. CDR3 size: 13 residues. The CDR3 DNA is TGTGCCAGCAGCTTAGCGAGAAACAATGAGCAGTTCTTC. It yields the protein CASSLARNNEQFF.

This clonotype was seen only a few times. The J gene is TRBJ2-1, the V gene TRBV3-1, with TRBD1 as a possible D gene (5 bases). Germline CDR1 LGHDT, CDR2 YNNKEL (reference sequence). The CDR3 spans 13 residues. V was cut by 4 bases and J by 6 bases, with 10 bases left in between. The CDR3 loop is CASSLTGPNEQFF. CDR3 sequence (DNA): TGTGCCAGCAGCCTAACAGGCCCCAATGAGCAGTTCTTC.

This clonotype was seen a few times. V is TRBV18 and J is TRBJ2-1, with D possibly matching TRBD2 (5 bases). The CDR3 length is 17 residues. The germline V and J ends were trimmed by 0 bases and 0 bases, with 12 bases remaining between them. Germline lookup yields CDR1 KGHSH and CDR2 LQKENI. The CDR3 protein is CASSPPARVSSYNEQFF. CDR3 in DNA: TGTGCCAGCTCACCACCCGCGCGGGTAAGCTCCTACAATGAGCAGTTCTTC.

This clonotype has more than one count but fewer than ten. The V call is TRBV7-3, the J call TRBJ2-3, with 14 bases identical to TRBD2. V lost 5 bases, J lost 2 bases, and 6 bases stayed unmatched. The CDR3 extends over 17 amino acids. Germline CDR1 reads SGHTA; CDR2 reads FQGTGA. CDR3 DNA sequence: TGTGCCAGCAGCGAACCGGGACTAGCGGGGGCCACAGATACGCAGTATTTT. The encoded protein is CASSEPGLAGATDTQYF.

V is TRBV12-3 or TRBV12-4 and J is TRBJ2-3; a weak D match, TRBD1 (5 bases). The CDR3 sequence is 11 residues long. V gave up 11 bases and J gave up 5 bases, with 11 bases separating them. For the CDR3, the DNA is TGTGCCGGCCGAACAGGAGATACGCAGTATTTT. It encodes CAGRTGDTQYF.

This clonotype was picked up many times. This chain links TRBV29-1 with TRBJ2-1, with D possibly being TRBD2 (6 bases). Germline values: CDR1 SQVTM, CDR2 ANQGSEA. V was shortened by 5 bases and J by 6 bases, with 8 bases between the two germline ends. The length of the CDR3 is 11 residues. This chain's CDR3 is CSVLGGNEQFF. CDR3 sequence (DNA): TGCAGCGTTTTGGGGGGCAATGAGCAGTTCTTC.

This clonotype appeared many times. The chain couples TRBV5-1 to TRBJ2-5, with TRBD1 matching over 9 bases. The V segment lost 0 bases and the J segment 4 bases; nucleotides outside the gene matches: 4. Germline loops: CDR1 SGHRS, CDR2 YFSETQ. This CDR3 is built from 15 residues. The CDR3 region has the DNA TGCGCCAGCAGCTTGGATACAGGGGGCCTAGAGACCCAGTACTTC. This translates into CASSLDTGGLETQYF.

This clonotype has more than one count but fewer than ten. This chain joins TRBV5-5 and TRBJ1-1; TRBD1 is a possible D gene (5 bases). The CDR3 has 14 amino acids. V was shortened by 3 bases and J by 6 bases, with 15 bases between the two germline ends. Germline loops: CDR1 SGHKS, CDR2 YYEKEE (reference sequence). CDR3 nucleotide sequence: TGTGCCAGCAGCTGGGGACGGCTTGCGGCTGAAGCTTTCTTT. Translating gives CASSWGRLAAEAFF.

This clonotype has only a few counts. V and J are TRBV30 and TRBJ2-7, with D unresolved. Germline V gene data show CDR1 as GTSNPN and CDR2 as SVGIG (reference sequence). Trimming removed 2 bases at V and 2 bases at J, with 7 bases between. CDR3 length: 12 residues. Here the CDR3 reads CAWSIGPYEQYF. The DNA for the CDR3 is TGTGCCTGGAGTATTGGGCCCTACGAGCAGTACTTC.

The chain employs TRBV7-9 and TRBJ1-1, with a possible D match to TRBD1 (5 bases). Trimming left V 5 bases short and J 4 bases short, with 17 bases between. Looked up from germline, CDR1 is SEHNR and CDR2 is FQNEAQ (reference sequence). This CDR3 region has 15 residues. CDR3 amino acids: CASSGRGGGATEAFF. The CDR3 DNA reads as TGTGCCAGCAGCGGAAGGGGCGGCGGGGCCACTGAAGCTTTCTTT.